Following are 5 T cell receptor beta chains from one sample sequenced in a study of blood T cells in healthy people across ages. A J-beta primer mix and a sample-barcoded 5' primer were used in a second PCR of about 7 to 12 cycles. TCRdb re-called the 5' RACE reads through MiXCR, storing one row per CDR3 protein. The data contain over 600,000 distinct CDR3 sequences, 56% of them seen just once; the ten biggest clones take up 25% to 30%. Sequencing input: blood. All receptors come from a man aged 35-49 years in good health.

The genes are TRBV20-1 and TRBJ2-7; 7 bases are shared with TRBD1. The junction had 14 bases not matched to a gene; V was cut back by 3 bases and J by 6 bases. This CDR3 comprises 15 residues. Germline values: CDR1 DFQATT, CDR2 SNEGSKA (reference sequence). Here the CDR3 DNA reads TGCAGTGCTAGCGGCGCCGACAGGGCAAGCGGCGAGCAGTACTTC. This codes for CSASGADRASGEQYF.

The table lists this clonotype with a count of one. The V call is TRBV29-1, the J call TRBJ2-3; 8 bases map to TRBD2. The ends lost 4 bases at V and 7 bases at J; junction bases unmatched: 10. From germline, CDR1 is SQVTM and CDR2 ANQGSEA. The CDR3 covers 14 residues. The CDR3 here is CSVAGWSSGHTQYF. The CDR3 coding sequence is TGCAGCGTTGCAGGCTGGTCTAGCGGGCATACGCAGTATTTT.

The chain has TRBV12-3 or TRBV12-4 and TRBJ2-3; D perhaps matches TRBD2 (6 bases). This CDR3 is 16 amino acids long. Trimming removed 0 bases from V and 5 bases from J, with 15 bases in between. The CDR3 nucleotides are TGTGCCAGCAGTTTAGCATTAGGAGGGAGTGAAGATACGCAGTATTTT. This sequence encodes CASSLALGGSEDTQYF.

The V gene is TRBV18, the J gene TRBJ2-5, with D unresolved. CDR3 size: 14 residues. Trimming took off 1 base at V and 2 bases at J, with 8 bases between the two ends. Germline V gene lookup returns CDR1 KGHSH and CDR2 LQKENI. This CDR3 reads CASSPRNIQETQYF. The DNA for the CDR3 is TGTGCCAGCTCACCACGGAATATTCAAGAGACCCAGTACTTC.

V is TRBV20-1 and J is TRBJ1-5; 7 bases agree with TRBD1. Per germline, CDR1 DFQATT and CDR2 SNEGSKA (reference sequence). The V segment lost 5 bases and the J segment 6 bases; nucleotides outside the gene matches: 7. This CDR3 is built from 13 residues. CDR3 in DNA: TGCAGTGCTGTAGTGACAGGGCTTCAGCCCCAGCATTTT. Amino acids: CSAVVTGLQPQHF.